This T cell receptor (beta chain) was identified in a study of identical twins. Study-wide results and limits: Memory repertoires lacked the insertion deficit that abundant cord blood beta clonotypes showed. Invariant MAIT and iNKT cells are populations that could partly confound zero-insertion analyses. Donors were not followed over many years; analysis was cross-sectional. Monozygotic twin pairs showed more out-of-frame TCR alpha sharing than models estimated.

Notes on this clonotype: Its antigen is still unknown.

Each CDR3 protein is one row after TCRdb ran MiXCR on the 5' RACE reads. The sample lists nearly 900,000 distinct CDR3 sequences, roughly an eighth occurring once. These data are also associated with another study on yellow fever vaccine responses in identical twins.

The TCR was taken from a woman younger than 35 in good health. Sequencing was performed on PBMCs.

Here the CDR3 reads CSAPTSGRGGRETQYF. DNA of the CDR3: TGCAGTGCGCCGACTAGCGGGAGGGGGGGGAGAGAGACCCAGTACTTC. The chain joins TRBV20-1 to TRBJ2-5, with 14 nucleotides matching TRBD2. The trim removed 6 bases at V and 4 bases at J, leaving 10 bases unmatched. Per germline, CDR1 DFQATT and CDR2 SNEGSKA (reference sequence). The CDR3 extends over 16 amino acids.